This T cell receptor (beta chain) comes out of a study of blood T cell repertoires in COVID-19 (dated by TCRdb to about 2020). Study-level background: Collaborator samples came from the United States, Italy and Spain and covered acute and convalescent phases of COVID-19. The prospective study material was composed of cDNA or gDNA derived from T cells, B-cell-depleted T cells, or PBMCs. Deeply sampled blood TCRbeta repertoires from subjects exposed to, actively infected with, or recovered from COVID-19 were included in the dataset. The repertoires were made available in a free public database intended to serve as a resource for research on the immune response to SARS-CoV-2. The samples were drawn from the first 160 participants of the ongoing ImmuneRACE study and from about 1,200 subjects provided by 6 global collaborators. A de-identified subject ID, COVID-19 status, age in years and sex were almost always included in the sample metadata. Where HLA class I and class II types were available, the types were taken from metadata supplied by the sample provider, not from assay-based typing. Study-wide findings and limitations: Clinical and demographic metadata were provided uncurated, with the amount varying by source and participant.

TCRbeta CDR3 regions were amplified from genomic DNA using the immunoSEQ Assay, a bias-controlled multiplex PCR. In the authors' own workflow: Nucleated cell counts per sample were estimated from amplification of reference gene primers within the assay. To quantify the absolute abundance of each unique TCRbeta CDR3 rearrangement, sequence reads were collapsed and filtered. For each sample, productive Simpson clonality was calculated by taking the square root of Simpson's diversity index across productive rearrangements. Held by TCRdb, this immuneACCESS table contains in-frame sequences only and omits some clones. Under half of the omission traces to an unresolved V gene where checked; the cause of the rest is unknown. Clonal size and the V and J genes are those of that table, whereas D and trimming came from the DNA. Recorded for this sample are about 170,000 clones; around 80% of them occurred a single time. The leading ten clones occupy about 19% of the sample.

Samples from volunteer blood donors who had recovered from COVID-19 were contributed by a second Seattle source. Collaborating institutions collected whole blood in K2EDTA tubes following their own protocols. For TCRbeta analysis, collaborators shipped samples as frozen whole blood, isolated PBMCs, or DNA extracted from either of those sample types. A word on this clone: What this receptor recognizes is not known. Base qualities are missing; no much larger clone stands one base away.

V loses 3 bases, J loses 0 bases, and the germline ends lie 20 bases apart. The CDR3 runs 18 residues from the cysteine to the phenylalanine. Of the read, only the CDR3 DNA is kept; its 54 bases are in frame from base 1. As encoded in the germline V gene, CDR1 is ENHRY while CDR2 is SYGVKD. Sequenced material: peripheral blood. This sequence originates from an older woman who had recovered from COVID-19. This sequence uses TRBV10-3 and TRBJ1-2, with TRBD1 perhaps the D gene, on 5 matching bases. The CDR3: CAISDPTGKGNSNYGYTF. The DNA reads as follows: TGTGCCATCAGTGACCCCACTGGGAAGGGGAACTCTAACTATGGCTACACCTTC.